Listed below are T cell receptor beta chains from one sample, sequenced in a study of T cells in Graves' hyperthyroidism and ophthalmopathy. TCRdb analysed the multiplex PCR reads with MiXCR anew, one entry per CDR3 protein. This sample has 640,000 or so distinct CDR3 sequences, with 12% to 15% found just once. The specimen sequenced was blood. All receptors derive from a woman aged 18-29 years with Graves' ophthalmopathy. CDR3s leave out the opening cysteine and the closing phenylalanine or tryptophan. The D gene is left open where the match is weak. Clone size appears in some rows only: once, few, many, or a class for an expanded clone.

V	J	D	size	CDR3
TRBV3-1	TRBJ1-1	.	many	ASSPTSGALNTEAF
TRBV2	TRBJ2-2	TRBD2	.	ASSIEGGRRNTGELF
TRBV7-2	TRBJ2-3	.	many	ASSPYGDTQY
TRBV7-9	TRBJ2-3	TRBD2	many	ASSRSSGSTDTQY
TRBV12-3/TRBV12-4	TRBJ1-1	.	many	ASTLFQLDRRHTEAF
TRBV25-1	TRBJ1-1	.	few	ASSELIGRGNTEAF
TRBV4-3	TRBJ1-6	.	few	ASSQAVSRAVSPLH
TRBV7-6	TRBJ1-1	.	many	ASSLKRMNTEAF
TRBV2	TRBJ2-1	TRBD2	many	ASRRTSLPSNEQF
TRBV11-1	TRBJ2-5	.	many	ASSPLEGAGETQY
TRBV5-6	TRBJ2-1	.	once	ASSLWSGNEQF
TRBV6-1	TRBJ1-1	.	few	ASSAHGNTEAF
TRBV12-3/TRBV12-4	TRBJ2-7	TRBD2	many	ASSLDAYYSLAGGPDEGEQY
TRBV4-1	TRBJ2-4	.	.	ASRRTPWAKNIQY
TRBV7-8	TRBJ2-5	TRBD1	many	ASSSYGTARETQY
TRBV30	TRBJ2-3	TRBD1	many	AWDRGLPTDTQY
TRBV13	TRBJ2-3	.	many	ASSYTRTDTQY
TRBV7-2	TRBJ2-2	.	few	ASSRPFTGELF
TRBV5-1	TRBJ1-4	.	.	ASSLLGGGEKLF
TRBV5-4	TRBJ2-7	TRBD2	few	ASSLGLGGEQY
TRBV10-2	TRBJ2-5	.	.	ASGQQDQETQY
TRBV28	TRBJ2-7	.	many	ASSFRRDISYEQY
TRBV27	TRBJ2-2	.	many	ASTISAGYVTGELF
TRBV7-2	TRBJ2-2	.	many	ASSFVSVEAGELF
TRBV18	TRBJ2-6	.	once	ASSPREGSSGANVLT
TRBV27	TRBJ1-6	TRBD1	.	ASSFAGGADSPLH
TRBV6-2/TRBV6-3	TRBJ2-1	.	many	ASSYSSTNEQF
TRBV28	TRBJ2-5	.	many	ASSLPGPQETQY
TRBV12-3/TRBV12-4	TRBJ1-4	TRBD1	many	ASSLAGQGDKLF
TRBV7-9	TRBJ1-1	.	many	ASSLDGGHLNTEAF
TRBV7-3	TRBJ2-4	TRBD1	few	ASSLTRTGHQY
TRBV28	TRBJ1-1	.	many	AGQRGLRTEAF
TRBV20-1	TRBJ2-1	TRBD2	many	SATQSLAGNYNEQF
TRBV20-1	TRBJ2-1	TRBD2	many	SARESTSGSREQF
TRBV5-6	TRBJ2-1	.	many	ASSLEGPYNEQF
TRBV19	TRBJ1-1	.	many	ASSIQGGGTEAF
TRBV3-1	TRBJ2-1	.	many	ASSQGPGAYEQF
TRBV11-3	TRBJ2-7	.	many	ASSRRGLSYEQY
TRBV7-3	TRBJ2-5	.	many	ASSPHSGSPGETQY
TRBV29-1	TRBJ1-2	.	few	SVGFPPDNRGYT
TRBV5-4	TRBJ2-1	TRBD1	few	ASSFAGGSGRNEQF
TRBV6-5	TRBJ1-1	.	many	ASSYKGMNTEAF
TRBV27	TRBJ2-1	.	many	ASSLIKWAGTSSYNEQF
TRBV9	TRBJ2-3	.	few	ASSVGGKPLTDTQY
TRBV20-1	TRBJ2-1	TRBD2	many	SAYGLARGGHEQF
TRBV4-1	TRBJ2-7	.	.	ASSQIQGYEQY
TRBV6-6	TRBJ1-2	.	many	ASSYGKGDGYT
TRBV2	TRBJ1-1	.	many	ASPAGYTEAF
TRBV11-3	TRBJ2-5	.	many	ASSPRGAFQETQY
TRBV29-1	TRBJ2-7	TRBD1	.	SVRQGAIYEQY
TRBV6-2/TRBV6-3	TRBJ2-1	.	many	ASRVGRQNYNEQF